Below, 12 T cell receptor beta chains from the same sample are listed, as sequenced in a study of blood T cell repertoires in COVID-19. Sequencing was performed with immunoSEQ multiplex PCR; in TCRdb, only in-frame clones are kept and a portion is missing. This sample yields approximately 290,000 clones, of which more than 85% are seen a single time; approximately 0.84% belongs to the top ten. The sequenced material came from peripheral blood. The receptors stem from a man aged 25-45 years with acute or convalescent COVID-19.

The chain couples TRBV4-1 to TRBJ2-7; maybe TRBD1 (6 bases). CDR3 length: 14 residues. V dropped 5 bases and J dropped 2 bases, with 13 bases sitting between them. Germline assignment: CDR1 MGHRA and CDR2 YSYEKL. CDR3 residues: CASSYVGQTYEQYF. The CDR3 bases are TGCGCCAGCAGCTACGTGGGACAAACCTACGAGCAGTACTTC.

The rearrangement joins TRBV11-2 to TRBJ2-7, with a possible D match to TRBD1 (6 bases). V was pared by 3 bases and J by 6 bases, with 9 bases between. CDR1 is SGHAT and CDR2 is FQNNGV in the germline V gene. CDR3 length: 12 amino acids. The CDR3 DNA is TGTGCCAGCAGCTTCTCAGGGGTCGAGCAGTACTTC. Translation gives CASSFSGVEQYF.

The CDR3 DNA sequence: TGTGCCAGTCACCCAACCGGACTAGCGGGAGGAAATAATGAGCAGTTCTTC. Protein sequence: CASHPTGLAGGNNEQFF. The chain joins TRBV19 to TRBJ2-1; 14 nucleotides line up with TRBD2. This CDR3 has 17 residues. The ends lost 8 bases at V and 7 bases at J; junction bases unmatched: 13. CDR1 is LNHDA and CDR2 is SQIVND in the germline V gene (reference sequence).

This chain uses TRBV28 with TRBJ1-3; a possible D gene is TRBD1 (5 bases). The CDR3 runs to 15 residues. V lost 8 bases to trimming and J lost 1 base, with 15 bases between them. Germline CDR1 is MDHEN and CDR2 is SYDVKM. CDR3 nucleotide sequence: TGTGCCAGCGGCCCGACAGCGATTTCTGGAAACACCATATATTTT. Its protein is CASGPTAISGNTIYF.

The chain combines TRBV7-8 with TRBJ2-7; 8 bases are a match to TRBD1. The J segment lost 2 bases and the V segment lost 1 base, leaving 4 bases of the junction unmatched. The CDR3 sequence is 15 residues long. Germline-derived CDR1 and CDR2 are SGHVS and FQNEAQ. CDR3 protein: CASSLGGQVTYEQYF. In DNA, the CDR3 is TGTGCCAGCAGCTTAGGGGGACAGGTTACCTACGAGCAGTACTTC.

The rearrangement uses TRBV9 and TRBJ2-3; 7 bases are a match to TRBD2. The J segment lost 1 base and the V segment lost 1 base, leaving 3 bases of the junction unmatched. The CDR3 covers 15 residues. CDR1 is SGDLS, CDR2 YYNGEE, per germline. CDR3 protein: CASSVLRERTDTQYF. CDR3 DNA: TGTGCCAGCAGCGTATTGCGGGAGCGCACAGATACGCAGTATTTT.

V and J are TRBV4-2 and TRBJ2-5; a weak D match, TRBD2 (7 bases). The CDR3 is made up of 15 amino acids. CDR1 and CDR2 from the germline V gene are LGHNA and YNFKEQ. The V end lost 1 base, the J end lost 2 bases, and 11 bases lay between the germline ends. The CDR3 is CASSQGGGPQETQYF. The CDR3 coding sequence is TGTGCCAGCAGCCAAGGCGGGGGCCCACAAGAGACCCAGTACTTC.

The chain couples TRBV7-9 to TRBJ1-6; 7 bases align to TRBD1. J was trimmed by 9 bases and V by 3 bases; bases with no gene match: 11. Germline assignment: CDR1 SEHNR and CDR2 FQNEAQ (reference sequence). There are 16 residues in the CDR3. CDR3 sequence (DNA): TGTGCCAGCAGCTTTGACAGGGTGGTCTTTGCTTCACCCCTCCACTTT. Protein product: CASSFDRVVFASPLHF.

The gene calls are TRBV28 and TRBJ2-1; 10 bases are shared with TRBD1. Looked up from germline, CDR1 is MDHEN and CDR2 is SYDVKM. J was trimmed by 7 bases and V by 3 bases; bases with no gene match: 12. There are 17 residues in the CDR3. The CDR3 spells CASSFRVWGQGINEQFF. DNA for the CDR3: TGTGCCAGCAGTTTTAGGGTGTGGGGACAGGGGATTAATGAGCAGTTCTTC.

The chain has TRBV7-3 and TRBJ2-5; 7 nucleotides agree with TRBD2. V was pared by 1 base and J by 5 bases, with 4 bases of the junction left unmatched. The CDR3 sequence is 14 residues long. Germline CDR1 SGHTA, CDR2 FQGTGA. Here the CDR3 DNA reads TGTGCCAGCAGCTTAAGCGGGAGTCGGGAGACCCAGTACTTC. It is translated as CASSLSGSRETQYF.

The chain carries TRBV5-1 and TRBJ1-2; D gene unclear. This CDR3 contains 13 residues. Looked up from germline, CDR1 is SGHRS and CDR2 is YFSETQ. Trimming left V 3 bases short and J 4 bases short, with 10 bases between. The CDR3 is CASSSEGSYGYTF. The CDR3 nucleotides are TGCGCCAGCAGCTCGGAGGGTAGCTATGGCTACACCTTC.

V usage is TRBV24-1 and J usage is TRBJ2-1, with D unresolved. The V gene's germline CDR1 is KGHDR and CDR2 SFDVKD. V was cut by 9 bases and J by 8 bases, with 4 bases left in between. CDR3 size: 9 residues. This CDR3 is CATPDEQFF. The CDR3 nucleotides read TGTGCCACCCCGGATGAGCAGTTCTTC.